This T cell receptor beta chain was observed in a study of blood T cell repertoires in COVID-19. Study background: The samples span acute and convalescent COVID-19 from the United States, Italy and Spain. Sample material is recorded as cDNA or gDNA derived from T cells, B-cell-depleted T cells, or PBMCs.

Authors' data handling: Nucleated cell number was recorded as an estimate derived from reference gene primer amplification. Sequenced by immunoSEQ multiplex PCR; TCRdb stores in-frame clones only, minus some. V, J and clone size are those of that table, while D and trimming were read from the DNA. Altogether around 250,000 clones are present, around nine tenths being singletons, with the ten largest covering under 9%. The CDR3 is 13 residues long. CDR1 and CDR2 from the germline V gene are ENHRY and SYGVKD. V gave up 3 bases and J gave up 7 bases, with 12 bases separating them. The sample comprised peripheral blood. The TCR comes from a woman between 65 and 79 years old with active or convalescent COVID-19. The chain links TRBV10-3 to TRBJ1-1; D may be TRBD1 (5 bases). The CDR3 DNA reads as TGTGCCATCAGTGACCCCTCCGGGGGTGAAGCTTTCTTT. This gives the protein CAISDPSGGEAFF.